Reported below is one T cell receptor beta chain. The antigen remains unidentified. V was pared by 2 bases and J by 4 bases, with 13 bases of the junction left unmatched. Germline CDR1 reads SGHAT; CDR2 reads FQNNGV. The CDR3 loop spans 17 amino acids. These data are taken from a study of T cell repertoires in cytomegalovirus infection. General study results and limits: HLA-C-restricted, CMV-specific TCR beta clonotypes were dominant ex vivo.

TCRdb passed the reads through MiXCR, listing each CDR3 protein once. The sample has about 740,000 distinct CDR3 sequences, under 40% seen once; the top ten hold about 2.8%. The TCR was taken from a human donor in good health (CMV status not recorded). Some clones in this sample may be carry-over from other donors' samples. The chain has TRBV11-2 and TRBJ1-2; 7 bases map to TRBD1. The sample consisted of PBMCs. In DNA, the CDR3 is TGTGCCAGCAGCTTAAGACAGGGCCGCGAAGCCCTCTATGGCTACACCTTC. It codes for CASSLRQGREALYGYTF.